This TCR beta chain was found in a study of CD8+ T cells in alopecia areata. General study findings and limits: Especially in alopecia totalis/universalis, lesional scalp showed greater clonality than normal scalp did.

As concerns this clone: Its antigen is as yet unknown.

cDNA prepared by RNA extraction and subsequent reverse transcription served as the template for sequencing. Some clones are missing from TCRdb's copy, which holds only in-frame ones; the method was immunoSEQ multiplex PCR. The table includes 150,000 to 200,000 clones, 55% detected once. The sequencing sample was made of CD4+ T cells sorted from blood. The TCR originated in a human donor in good health.

CDR3: CASRRAGQPQHF. DNA of the CDR3: TGTGCCAGCAGGCGGGCTGGTCAGCCCCAGCATTTT. The chain employs TRBV2 and TRBJ1-5, with unresolved D. Germline V gene sequence: CDR1 SNHLY, CDR2 FYNNEI. The CDR3 is 12 residues long. V was shortened by 6 bases and J by 6 bases, with 9 bases between the two germline ends.